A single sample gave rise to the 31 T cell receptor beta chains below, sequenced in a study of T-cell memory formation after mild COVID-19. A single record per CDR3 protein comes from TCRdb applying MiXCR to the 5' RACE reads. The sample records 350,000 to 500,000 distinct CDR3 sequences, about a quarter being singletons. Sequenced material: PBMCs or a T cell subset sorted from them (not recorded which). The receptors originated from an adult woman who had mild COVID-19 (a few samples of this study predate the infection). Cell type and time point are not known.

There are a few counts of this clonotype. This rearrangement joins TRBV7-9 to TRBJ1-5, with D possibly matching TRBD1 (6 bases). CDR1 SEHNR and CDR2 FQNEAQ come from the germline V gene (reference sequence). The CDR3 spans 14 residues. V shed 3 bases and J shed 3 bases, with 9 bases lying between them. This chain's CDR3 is CASSFEGVNQPQHF. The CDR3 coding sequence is TGTGCCAGCAGCTTTGAGGGGGTCAATCAGCCCCAGCATTTT. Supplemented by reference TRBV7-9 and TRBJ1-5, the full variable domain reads DTGVSQNPRHKITKRGQNVTFRCDPISEHNRLYWYRQTLGQGPEFLTYFQNEAQLEKSRLLSDRFSAERPKGSFSTLEIQRTEQGDSAMYLCASSFEGVNQPQHFGDGTRLSIL.

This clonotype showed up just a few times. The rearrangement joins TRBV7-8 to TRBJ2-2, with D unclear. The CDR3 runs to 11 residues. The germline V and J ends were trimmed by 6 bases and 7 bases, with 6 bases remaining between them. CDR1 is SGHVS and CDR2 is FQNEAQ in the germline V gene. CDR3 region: CASSYFGELFF. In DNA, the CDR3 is TGTGCCAGCAGTTATTTCGGGGAGCTGTTTTTT.

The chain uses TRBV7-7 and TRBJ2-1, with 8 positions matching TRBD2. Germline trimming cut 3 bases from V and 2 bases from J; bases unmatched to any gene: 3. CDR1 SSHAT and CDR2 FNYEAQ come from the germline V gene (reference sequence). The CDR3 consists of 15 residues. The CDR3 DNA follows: TGTGCCAGCAGCTTCACTAGCGGCCCCTACAATGAGCAGTTCTTC. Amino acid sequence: CASSFTSGPYNEQFF. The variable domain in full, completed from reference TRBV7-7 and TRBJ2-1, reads GAGVSQSPRYKVTKRGQDVTLRCDPISSHATLYWYQQALGQGPEFLTYFNYEAQPDKSGLPSDRFSAERPEGSISTLTIQRTEQRDSAMYRCASSFTSGPYNEQFFGPGTRLTVL.

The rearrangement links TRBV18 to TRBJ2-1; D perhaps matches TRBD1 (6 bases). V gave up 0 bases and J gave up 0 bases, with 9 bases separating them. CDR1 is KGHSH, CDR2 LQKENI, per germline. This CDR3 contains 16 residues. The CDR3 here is CASSPPQGSSYNEQFF. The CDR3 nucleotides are TGTGCCAGCTCACCACCGCAGGGGAGCTCCTACAATGAGCAGTTCTTC.

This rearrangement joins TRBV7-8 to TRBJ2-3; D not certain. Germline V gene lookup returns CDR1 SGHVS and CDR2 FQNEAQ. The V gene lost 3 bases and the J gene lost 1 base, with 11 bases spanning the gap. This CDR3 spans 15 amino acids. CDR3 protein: CASSFSAKRTDTQYF. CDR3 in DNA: TGTGCCAGCAGCTTTTCAGCAAAGCGCACAGATACGCAGTATTTT.

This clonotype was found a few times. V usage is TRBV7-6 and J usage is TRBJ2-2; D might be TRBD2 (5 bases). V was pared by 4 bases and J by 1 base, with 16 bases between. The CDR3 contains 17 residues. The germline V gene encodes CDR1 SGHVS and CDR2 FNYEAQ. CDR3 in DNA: TGTGCCAGCAGCTATAGCCTGGCGGGCGAGAACACCGGGGAGCTGTTTTTT. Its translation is CASSYSLAGENTGELFF.

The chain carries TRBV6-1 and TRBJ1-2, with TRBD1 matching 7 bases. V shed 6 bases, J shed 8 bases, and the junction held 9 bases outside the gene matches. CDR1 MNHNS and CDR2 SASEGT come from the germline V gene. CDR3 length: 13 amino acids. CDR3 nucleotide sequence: TGTGCCAGCAGCCGTACCGACAGGGCGGGCTACACCTTC. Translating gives CASSRTDRAGYTF.

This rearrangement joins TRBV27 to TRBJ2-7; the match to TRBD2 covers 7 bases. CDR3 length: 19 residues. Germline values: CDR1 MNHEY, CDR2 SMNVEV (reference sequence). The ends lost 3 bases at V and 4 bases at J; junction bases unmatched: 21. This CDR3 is CASSFSPGLRGMRLYEQYF. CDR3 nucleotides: TGTGCCAGCAGTTTCAGCCCGGGACTAAGGGGCATGAGGTTATACGAGCAGTACTTC.

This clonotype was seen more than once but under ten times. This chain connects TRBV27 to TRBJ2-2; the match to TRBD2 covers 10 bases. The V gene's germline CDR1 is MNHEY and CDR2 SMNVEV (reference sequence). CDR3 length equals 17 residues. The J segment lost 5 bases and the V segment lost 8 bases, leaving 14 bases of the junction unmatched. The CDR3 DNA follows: TGTGCCAGCGGACGATACCCTCGGACTAGCGGAACCGGGGAGCTGTTTTTT. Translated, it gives CASGRYPRTSGTGELFF.

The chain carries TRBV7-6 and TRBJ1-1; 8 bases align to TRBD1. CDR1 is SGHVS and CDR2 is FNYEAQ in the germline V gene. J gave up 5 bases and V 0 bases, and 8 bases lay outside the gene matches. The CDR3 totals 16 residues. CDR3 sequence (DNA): TGTGCCAGCAGCTTAGCGTCCAGGGGGCAATTGACTGAAGCTTTCTTT. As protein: CASSLASRGQLTEAFF.

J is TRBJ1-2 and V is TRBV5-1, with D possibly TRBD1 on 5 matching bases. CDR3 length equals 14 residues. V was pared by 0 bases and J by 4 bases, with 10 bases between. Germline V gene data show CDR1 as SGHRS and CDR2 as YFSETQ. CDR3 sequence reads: CASSLEGNPYGYTF. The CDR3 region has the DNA TGCGCCAGCAGCTTGGAGGGGAACCCCTATGGCTACACCTTC.

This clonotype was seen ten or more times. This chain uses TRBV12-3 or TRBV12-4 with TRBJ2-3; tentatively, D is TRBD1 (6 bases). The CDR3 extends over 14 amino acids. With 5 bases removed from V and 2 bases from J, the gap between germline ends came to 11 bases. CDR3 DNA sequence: TGTGCCAGCAGTAAACAGGGTAACACAGATACGCAGTATTTT. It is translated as CASSKQGNTDTQYF.

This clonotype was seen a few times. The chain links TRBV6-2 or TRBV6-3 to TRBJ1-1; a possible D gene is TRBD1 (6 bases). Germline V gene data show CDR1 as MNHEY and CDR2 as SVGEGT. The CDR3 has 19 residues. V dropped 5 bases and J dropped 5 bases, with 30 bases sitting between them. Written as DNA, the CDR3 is TGTGCCAGCAGTGACCACAGCGTTTTCGGGCCTACTAGGGGGACTGAAGCTTTCTTT. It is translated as CASSDHSVFGPTRGTEAFF.

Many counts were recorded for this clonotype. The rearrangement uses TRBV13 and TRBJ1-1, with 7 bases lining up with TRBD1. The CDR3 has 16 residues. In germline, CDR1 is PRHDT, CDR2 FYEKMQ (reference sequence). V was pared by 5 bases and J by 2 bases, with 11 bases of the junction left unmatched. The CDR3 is CASSPKPTGLNTEAFF. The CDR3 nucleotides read TGTGCCAGCAGCCCCAAACCGACAGGGTTAAACACTGAAGCTTTCTTT.

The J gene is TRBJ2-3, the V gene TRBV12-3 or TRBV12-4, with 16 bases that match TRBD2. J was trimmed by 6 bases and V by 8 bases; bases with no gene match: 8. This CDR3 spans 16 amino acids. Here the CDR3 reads CASGPGLAGGPDTQYF. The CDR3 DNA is TGTGCCAGCGGGCCGGGACTAGCGGGGGGGCCCGATACGCAGTATTTT.

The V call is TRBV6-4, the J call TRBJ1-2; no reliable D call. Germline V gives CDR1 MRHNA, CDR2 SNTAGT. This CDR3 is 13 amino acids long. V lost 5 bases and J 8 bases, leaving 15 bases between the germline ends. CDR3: CASSSDTERGYTF. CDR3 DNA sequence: TGTGCCAGCAGTTCTGACACTGAACGGGGCTACACCTTC.

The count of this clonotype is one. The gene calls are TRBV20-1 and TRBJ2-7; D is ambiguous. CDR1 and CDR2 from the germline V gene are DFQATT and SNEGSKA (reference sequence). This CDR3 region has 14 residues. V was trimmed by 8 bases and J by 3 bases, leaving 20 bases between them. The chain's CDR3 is CSPSPAQLYYEQYF. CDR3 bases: TGCAGTCCCTCTCCCGCCCAACTTTACTACGAGCAGTACTTC.

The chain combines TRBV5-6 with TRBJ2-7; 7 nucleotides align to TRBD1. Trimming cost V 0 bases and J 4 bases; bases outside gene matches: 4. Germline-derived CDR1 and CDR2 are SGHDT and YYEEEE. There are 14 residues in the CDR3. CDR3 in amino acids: CASSLGDREYEQYF. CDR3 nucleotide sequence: TGTGCCAGCAGCTTGGGTGACAGGGAGTACGAGCAGTACTTC.

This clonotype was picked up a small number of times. Written as DNA, the CDR3 is TGTGCCTGGAGCGGACAGGGGGGAAATCAGCCCCAGCATTTT. The encoded protein is CAWSGQGGNQPQHF. This chain uses TRBV30 with TRBJ1-5, with 10 nucleotides matching TRBD1. This CDR3 has 14 amino acids. The germline CDR1 and CDR2 sequences are GTSNPN and SVGIG (reference sequence). Trimming at V came to 3 bases and at J to 4 bases, leaving 3 bases not matched to a gene.

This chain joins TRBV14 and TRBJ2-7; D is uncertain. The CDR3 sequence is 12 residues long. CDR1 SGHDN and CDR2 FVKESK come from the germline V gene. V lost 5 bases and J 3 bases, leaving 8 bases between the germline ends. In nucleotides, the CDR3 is TGTGCCAGCAGCGATCATTTCTACGAGCAGTACTTC. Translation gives CASSDHFYEQYF.

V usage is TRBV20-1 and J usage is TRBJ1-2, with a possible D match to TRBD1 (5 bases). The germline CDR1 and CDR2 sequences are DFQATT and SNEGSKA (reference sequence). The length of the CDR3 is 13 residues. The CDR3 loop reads CGPRTPTNYGYTF. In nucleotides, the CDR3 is TGCGGCCCTAGGACACCGACTAACTATGGCTACACCTTC.

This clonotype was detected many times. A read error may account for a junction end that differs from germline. The CDR3 coding sequence is TGCGCCAGCAGCGCCGGACTAGCGGGAGGAAATGAGCAGTTCTTC. This codes for CASSAGLAGGNEQFF. The chain combines TRBV9 with TRBJ2-1; 14 positions agree with TRBD2. Germline CDR1 SGDLS, CDR2 YYNGEE. This CDR3 has 15 residues.

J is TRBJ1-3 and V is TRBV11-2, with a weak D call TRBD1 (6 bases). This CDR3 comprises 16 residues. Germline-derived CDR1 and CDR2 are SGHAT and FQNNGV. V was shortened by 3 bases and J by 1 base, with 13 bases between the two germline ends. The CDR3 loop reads CASSLITGASGNTIYF. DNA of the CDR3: TGTGCCAGCAGCTTGATAACGGGGGCTTCTGGAAACACCATATATTTT.

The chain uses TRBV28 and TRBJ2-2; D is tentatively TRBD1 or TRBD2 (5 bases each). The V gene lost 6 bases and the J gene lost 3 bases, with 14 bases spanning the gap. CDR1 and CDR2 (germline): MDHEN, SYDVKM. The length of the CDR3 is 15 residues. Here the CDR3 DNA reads TGTGCCAGCAGGGTGTCCGGGGCACACACCGGGGAGCTGTTTTTT. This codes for CASRVSGAHTGELFF. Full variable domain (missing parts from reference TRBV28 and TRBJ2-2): DVKVTQSSRYLVKRTGEKVFLECVQDMDHENMFWYRQDPGLGLRLIYFSYDVKMKEKGDIPEGYSVSREKKERFSLILESASTNQTSMYLCASRVSGAHTGELFFGEGSRLTVL.

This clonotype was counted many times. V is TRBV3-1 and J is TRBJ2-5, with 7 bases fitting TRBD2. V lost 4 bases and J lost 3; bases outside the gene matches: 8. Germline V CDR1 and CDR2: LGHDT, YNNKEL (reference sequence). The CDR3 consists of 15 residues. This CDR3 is CASSLPRTSEETQYF. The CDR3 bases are TGTGCCAGCAGCCTCCCCCGGACTAGTGAAGAGACCCAGTACTTC.

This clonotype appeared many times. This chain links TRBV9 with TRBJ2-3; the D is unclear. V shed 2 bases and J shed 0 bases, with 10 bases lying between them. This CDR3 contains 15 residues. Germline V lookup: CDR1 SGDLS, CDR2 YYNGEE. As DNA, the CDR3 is TGTGCCAGCAGCGTGTCTTCCACTAGCACAGATACGCAGTATTTT. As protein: CASSVSSTSTDTQYF.

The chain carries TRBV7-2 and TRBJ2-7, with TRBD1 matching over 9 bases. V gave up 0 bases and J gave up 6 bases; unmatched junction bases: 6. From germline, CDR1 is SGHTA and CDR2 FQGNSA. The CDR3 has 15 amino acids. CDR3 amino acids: CASSLAGTGLAEQYF. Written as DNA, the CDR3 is TGTGCCAGCAGCTTAGCCGGGACAGGGTTGGCCGAGCAGTACTTC.

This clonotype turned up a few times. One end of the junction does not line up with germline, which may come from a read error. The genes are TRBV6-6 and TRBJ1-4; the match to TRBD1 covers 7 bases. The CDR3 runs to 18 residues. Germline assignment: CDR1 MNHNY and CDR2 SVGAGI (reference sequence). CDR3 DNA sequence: TGTGCCAGCAGTCACTCCCTACAGGGGACAGCAACTAATGAAAAACTGTTTTTT. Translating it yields CASSHSLQGTATNEKLFF.

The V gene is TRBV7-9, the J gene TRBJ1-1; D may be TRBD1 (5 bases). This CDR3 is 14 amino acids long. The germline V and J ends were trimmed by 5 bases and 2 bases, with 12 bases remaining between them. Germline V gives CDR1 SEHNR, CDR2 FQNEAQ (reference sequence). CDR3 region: CASSRDSTNTEAFF. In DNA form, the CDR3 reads TGTGCCAGCAGCAGAGACAGTACTAACACTGAAGCTTTCTTT. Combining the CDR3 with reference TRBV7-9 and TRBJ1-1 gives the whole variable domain DTGVSQNPRHKITKRGQNVTFRCDPISEHNRLYWYRQTLGQGPEFLTYFQNEAQLEKSRLLSDRFSAERPKGSFSTLEIQRTEQGDSAMYLCASSRDSTNTEAFFGQGTRLTVV.

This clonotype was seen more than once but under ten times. Written as DNA, the CDR3 is TGTGCCAGCAGTGAACAGTCGGTTCAAGGGCCCCAGCATTTT. It codes for CASSEQSVQGPQHF. The chain recombines TRBV2 with TRBJ1-5, with unresolved D. Germline lookup yields CDR1 SNHLY and CDR2 FYNNEI. V lost 2 bases and J 9 bases, leaving 14 bases between the germline ends. The CDR3 loop spans 14 amino acids.

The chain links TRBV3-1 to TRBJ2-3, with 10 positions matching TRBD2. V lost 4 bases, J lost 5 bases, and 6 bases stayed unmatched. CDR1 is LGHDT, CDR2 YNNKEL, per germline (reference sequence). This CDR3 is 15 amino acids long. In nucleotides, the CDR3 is TGTGCCAGCAGCCGCACAGCGGGAGGGCAAGATACGCAGTATTTT. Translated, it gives CASSRTAGGQDTQYF.